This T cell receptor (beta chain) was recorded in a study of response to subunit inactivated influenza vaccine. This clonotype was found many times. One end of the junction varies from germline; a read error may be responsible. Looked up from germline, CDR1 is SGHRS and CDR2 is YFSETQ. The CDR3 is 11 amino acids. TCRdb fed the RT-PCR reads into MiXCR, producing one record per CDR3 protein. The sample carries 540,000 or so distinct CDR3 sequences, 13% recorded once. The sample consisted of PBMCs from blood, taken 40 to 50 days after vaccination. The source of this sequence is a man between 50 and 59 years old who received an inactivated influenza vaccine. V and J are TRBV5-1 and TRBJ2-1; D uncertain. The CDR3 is CASSLTNEQFF. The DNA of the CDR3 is TGTGCCAGCAGCCTTACGAATGAGCAGTTCTTC.